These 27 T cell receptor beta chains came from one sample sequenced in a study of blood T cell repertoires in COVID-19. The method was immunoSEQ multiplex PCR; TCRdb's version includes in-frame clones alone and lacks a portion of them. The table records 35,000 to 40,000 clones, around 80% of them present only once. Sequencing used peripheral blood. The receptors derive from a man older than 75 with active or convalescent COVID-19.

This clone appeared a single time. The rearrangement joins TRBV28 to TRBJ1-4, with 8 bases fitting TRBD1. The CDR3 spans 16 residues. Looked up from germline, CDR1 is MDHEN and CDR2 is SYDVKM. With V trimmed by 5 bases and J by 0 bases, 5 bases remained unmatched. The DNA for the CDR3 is TGTGCCAGCAGTCTCGGGACAGGAGCAACTAATGAAAAACTGTTTTTT. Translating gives CASSLGTGATNEKLFF.

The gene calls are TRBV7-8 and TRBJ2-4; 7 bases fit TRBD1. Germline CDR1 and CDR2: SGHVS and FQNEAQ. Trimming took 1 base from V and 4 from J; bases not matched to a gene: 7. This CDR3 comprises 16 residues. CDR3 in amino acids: CASSLGSGTEKNIQYF. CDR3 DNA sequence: TGTGCCAGCAGCTTAGGCTCCGGGACAGAGAAAAACATTCAGTACTTC.

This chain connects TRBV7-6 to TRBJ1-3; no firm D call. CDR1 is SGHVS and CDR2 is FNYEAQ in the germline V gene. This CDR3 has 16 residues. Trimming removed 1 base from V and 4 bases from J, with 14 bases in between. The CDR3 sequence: CASSLVPYPSGNTIYF. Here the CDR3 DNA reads TGTGCCAGCAGCTTAGTCCCCTATCCTTCAGGAAACACCATATATTTT.

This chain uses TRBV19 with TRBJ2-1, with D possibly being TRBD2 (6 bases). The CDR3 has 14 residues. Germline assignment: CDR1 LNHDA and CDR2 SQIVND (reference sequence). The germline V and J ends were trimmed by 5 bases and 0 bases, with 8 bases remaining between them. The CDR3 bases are TGTGCCAGTAGTGGAGCGGGCTCCTACAATGAGCAGTTCTTC. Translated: CASSGAGSYNEQFF.

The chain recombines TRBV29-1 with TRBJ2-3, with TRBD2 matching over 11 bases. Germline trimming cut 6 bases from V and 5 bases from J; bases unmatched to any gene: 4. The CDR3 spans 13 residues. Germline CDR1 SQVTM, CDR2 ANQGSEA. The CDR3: CSVSGLAGDTQYF. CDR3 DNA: TGCAGCGTCTCCGGACTAGCGGGAGATACGCAGTATTTT.

CDR3 sequence reads: CASSFETGTYEQYF. In DNA, the CDR3 is TGTGCCAGCAGCTTTGAGACAGGGACCTACGAGCAGTACTTC. The V call is TRBV5-8, the J call TRBJ2-7; 7 bases fit TRBD1. From germline, CDR1 is SGHTS and CDR2 YDEGEE. The ends lost 2 bases at V and 2 bases at J; junction bases unmatched: 4. The CDR3 contains 14 residues.

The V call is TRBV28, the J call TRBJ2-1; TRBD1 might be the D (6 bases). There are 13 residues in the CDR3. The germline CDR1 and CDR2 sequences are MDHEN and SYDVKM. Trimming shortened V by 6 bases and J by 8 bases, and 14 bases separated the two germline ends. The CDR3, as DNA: TGTGCCAGCAGGAGACAGGTCGGTGATGAGCAGTTCTTC. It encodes CASRRQVGDEQFF. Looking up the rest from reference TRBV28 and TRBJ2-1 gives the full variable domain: DVKVTQSSRYLVKRTGEKVFLECVQDMDHENMFWYRQDPGLGLRLIYFSYDVKMKEKGDIPEGYSVSREKKERFSLILESASTNQTSMYLCASRRQVGDEQFFGPGTRLTVL.

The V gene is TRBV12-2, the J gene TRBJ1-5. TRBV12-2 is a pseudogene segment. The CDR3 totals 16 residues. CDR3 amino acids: CASRWERGESNQPQHF. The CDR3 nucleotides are TGTGCAAGTCGCTGGGAACGGGGGGAAAGCAATCAGCCCCAGCATTTT.

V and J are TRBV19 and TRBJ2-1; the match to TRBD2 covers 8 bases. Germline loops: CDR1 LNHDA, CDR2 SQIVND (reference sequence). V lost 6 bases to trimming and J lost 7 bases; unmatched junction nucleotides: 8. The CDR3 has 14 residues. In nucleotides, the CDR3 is TGTGCCAGTAGCAATAGCGGGATTTATAATGAGCAGTTCTTC. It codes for CASSNSGIYNEQFF.

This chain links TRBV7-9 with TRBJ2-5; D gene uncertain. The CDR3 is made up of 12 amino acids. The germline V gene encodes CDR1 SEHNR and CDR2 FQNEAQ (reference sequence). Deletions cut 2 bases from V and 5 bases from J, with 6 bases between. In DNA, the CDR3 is TGTGCCAGCAGCTTAATCCCGGAGACCCAGTACTTC. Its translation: CASSLIPETQYF.

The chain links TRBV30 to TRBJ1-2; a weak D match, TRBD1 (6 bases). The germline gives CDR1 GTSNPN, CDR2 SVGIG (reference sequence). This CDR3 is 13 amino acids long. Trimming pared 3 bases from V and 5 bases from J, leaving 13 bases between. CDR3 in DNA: TGTGCCTGGAGCAGGGGAACAGGGTATGGCTACACCTTC. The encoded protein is CAWSRGTGYGYTF.

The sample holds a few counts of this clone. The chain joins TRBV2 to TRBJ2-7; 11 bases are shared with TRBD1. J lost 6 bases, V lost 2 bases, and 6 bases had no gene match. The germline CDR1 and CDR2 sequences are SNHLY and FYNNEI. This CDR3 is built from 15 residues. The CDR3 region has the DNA TGTGCCAGCAGTGAACCGCGGACAGGGGGCGGCGAGCAGTACTTC. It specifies CASSEPRTGGGEQYF.

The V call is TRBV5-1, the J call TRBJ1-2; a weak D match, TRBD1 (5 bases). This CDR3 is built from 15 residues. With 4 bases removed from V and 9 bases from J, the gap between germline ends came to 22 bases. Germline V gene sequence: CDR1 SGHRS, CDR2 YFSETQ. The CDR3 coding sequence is TGCGCCAGCAGCCCACTCCCCGGCCAGGGAAGTAGCTACACCTTC. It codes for CASSPLPGQGSSYTF.

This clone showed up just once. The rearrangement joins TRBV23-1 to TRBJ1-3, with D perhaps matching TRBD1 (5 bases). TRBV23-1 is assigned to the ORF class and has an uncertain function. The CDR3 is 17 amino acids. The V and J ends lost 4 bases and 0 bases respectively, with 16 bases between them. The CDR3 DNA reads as TGCGCCAGCAGTCGAATGGAAACAGGCCGCTCTGGAAACACCATATATTTT. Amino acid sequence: CASSRMETGRSGNTIYF.

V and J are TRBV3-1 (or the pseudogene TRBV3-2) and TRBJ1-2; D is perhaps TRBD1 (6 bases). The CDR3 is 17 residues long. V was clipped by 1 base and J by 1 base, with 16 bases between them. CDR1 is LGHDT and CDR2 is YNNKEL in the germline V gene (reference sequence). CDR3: CASSQGPLGAVNYGYTF. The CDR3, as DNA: TGTGCCAGCAGCCAAGGGCCCCTGGGGGCGGTTAACTATGGCTACACCTTC.

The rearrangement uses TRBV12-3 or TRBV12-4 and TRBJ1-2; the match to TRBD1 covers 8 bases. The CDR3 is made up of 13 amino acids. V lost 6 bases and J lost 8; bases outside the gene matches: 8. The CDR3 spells CASSIGQGQGYTF. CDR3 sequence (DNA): TGTGCCAGCAGCATCGGACAGGGTCAGGGCTACACCTTC.

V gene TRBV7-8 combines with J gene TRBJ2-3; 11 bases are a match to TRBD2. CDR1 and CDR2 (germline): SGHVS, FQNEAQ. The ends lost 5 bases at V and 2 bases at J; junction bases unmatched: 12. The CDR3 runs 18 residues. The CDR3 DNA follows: TGTGCCAGCAGCCCCGACCCCCCGACTAGCGGGGTCACAGATACGCAGTATTTT. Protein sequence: CASSPDPPTSGVTDTQYF.

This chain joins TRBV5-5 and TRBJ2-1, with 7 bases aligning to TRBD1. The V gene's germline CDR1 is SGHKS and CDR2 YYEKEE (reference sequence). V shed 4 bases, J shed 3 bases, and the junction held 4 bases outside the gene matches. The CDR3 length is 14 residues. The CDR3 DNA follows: TGTGCCAGCAGCACGACAGGGAACTACAATGAGCAGTTCTTC. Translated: CASSTTGNYNEQFF.

CDR3 loop: CASRSTGGSEKLFF. The CDR3 DNA reads as TGTGCCAGCAGGTCGACAGGGGGGAGTGAAAAACTGTTTTTT. The V and J genes are TRBV3-1 (or the pseudogene TRBV3-2) and TRBJ1-4; 9 nucleotides match TRBD1. CDR3 length equals 14 residues. From germline, CDR1 is LGHDT and CDR2 YNNKEL (reference sequence). The trim removed 6 bases at V and 7 bases at J, leaving 6 bases unmatched.

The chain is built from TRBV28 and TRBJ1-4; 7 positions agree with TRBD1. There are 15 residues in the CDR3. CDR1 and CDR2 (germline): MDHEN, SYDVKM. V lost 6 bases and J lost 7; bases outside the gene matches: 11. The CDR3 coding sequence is TGTGCCAGCAGGACTTACAGGGGTAGGAGTGAAAAACTGTTTTTT. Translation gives CASRTYRGRSEKLFF.

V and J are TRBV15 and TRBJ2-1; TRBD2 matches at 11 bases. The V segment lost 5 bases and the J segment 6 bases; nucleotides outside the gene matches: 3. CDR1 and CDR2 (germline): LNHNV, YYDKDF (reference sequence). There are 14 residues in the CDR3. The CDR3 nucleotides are TGTGCCACCAGCCAAACTAGCGGGAGCAATGAGCAGTTCTTC. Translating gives CATSQTSGSNEQFF.

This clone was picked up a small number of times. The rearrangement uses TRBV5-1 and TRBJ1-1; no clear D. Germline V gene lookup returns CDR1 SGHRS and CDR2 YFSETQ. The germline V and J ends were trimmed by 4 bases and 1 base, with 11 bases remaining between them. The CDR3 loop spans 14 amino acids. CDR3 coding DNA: TGCGCCAGCAGCCAACCTTACGGGAACACTGAAGCTTTCTTT. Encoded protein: CASSQPYGNTEAFF.

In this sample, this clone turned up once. The DNA for the CDR3 is TGTGCCAGCTCACCGAGTAGTGGTGAGCAGTTCTTC. Its protein product is CASSPSSGEQFF. V and J are TRBV18 and TRBJ2-1; D remains ambiguous. There are 12 residues in the CDR3. V gave up 3 bases and J gave up 9 bases, with 9 bases separating them. Germline V gene data show CDR1 as KGHSH and CDR2 as LQKENI.

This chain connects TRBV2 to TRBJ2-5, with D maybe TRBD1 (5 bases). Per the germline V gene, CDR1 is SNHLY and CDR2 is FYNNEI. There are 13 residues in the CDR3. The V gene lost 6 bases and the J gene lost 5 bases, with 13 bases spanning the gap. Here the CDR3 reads CASRQDSQETQYF. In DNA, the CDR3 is TGTGCCAGCAGACAAGACAGTCAGGAGACCCAGTACTTC.

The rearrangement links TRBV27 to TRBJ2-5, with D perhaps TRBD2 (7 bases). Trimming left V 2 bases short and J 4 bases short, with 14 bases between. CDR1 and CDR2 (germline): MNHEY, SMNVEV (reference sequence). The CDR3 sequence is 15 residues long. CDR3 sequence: CASSLLSGGRETQYF. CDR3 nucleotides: TGTGCCAGCAGTTTACTCTCGGGGGGCCGAGAGACCCAGTACTTC.

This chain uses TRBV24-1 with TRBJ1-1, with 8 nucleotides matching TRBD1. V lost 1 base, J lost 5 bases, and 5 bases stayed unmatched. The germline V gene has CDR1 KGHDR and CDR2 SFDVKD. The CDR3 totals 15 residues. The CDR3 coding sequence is TGTGCCACCAGTGATTTTAGGACAGGGCAAACTGAAGCTTTCTTT. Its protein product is CATSDFRTGQTEAFF.

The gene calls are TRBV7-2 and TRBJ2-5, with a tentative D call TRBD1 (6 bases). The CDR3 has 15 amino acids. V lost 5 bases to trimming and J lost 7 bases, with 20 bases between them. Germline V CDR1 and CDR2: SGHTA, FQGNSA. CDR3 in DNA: TGTGCCAGCAGCCAGAGCGCGCTCCAAGGGGGGACCCAGTACTTC. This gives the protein CASSQSALQGGTQYF.